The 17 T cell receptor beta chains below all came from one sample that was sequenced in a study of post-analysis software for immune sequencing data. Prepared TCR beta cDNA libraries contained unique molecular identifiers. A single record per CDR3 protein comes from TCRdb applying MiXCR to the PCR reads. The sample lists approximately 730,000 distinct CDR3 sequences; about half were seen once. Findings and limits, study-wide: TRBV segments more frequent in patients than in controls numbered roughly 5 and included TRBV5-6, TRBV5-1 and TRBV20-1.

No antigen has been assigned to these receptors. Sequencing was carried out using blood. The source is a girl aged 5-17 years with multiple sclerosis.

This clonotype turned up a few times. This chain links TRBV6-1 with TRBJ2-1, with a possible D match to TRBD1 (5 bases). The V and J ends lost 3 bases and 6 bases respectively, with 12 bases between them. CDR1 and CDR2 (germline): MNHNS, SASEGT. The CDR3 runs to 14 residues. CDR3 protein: CASSEVGQGNEQFF. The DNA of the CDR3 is TGTGCCAGCAGTGAGGTGGGGCAGGGCAATGAGCAGTTCTTC.

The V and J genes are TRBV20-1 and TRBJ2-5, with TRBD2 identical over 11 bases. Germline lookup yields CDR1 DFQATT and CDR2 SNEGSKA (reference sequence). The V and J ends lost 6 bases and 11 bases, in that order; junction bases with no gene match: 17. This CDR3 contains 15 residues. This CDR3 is CSAREWGLAVNEQYF. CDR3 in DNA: TGCAGTGCACGAGAATGGGGACTAGCGGTTAATGAGCAGTACTTC.

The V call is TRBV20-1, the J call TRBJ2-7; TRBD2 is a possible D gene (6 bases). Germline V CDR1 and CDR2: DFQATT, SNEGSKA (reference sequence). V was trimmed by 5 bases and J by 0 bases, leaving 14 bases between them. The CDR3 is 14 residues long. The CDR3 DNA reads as TGCAGTGCTCCTGCGGGACTCAGCTCCTACGAGCAGTACTTC. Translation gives CSAPAGLSSYEQYF.

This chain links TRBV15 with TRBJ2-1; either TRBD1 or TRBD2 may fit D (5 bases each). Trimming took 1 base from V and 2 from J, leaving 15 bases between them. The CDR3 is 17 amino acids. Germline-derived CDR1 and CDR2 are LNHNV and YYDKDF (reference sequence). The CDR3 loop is CATSRARSPGPYNEQFF. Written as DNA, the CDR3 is TGTGCCACCAGCAGAGCCCGTTCCCCGGGGCCCTACAATGAGCAGTTCTTC. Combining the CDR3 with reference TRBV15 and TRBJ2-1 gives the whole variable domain DAMVIQNPRYQVTQFGKPVTLSCSQTLNHNVMYWYQQKSSQAPKLLFHYYDKDFNNEADTPDNFQSRRPNTSFCFLDIRSPGLGDTAMYLCATSRARSPGPYNEQFFGPGTRLTVL.

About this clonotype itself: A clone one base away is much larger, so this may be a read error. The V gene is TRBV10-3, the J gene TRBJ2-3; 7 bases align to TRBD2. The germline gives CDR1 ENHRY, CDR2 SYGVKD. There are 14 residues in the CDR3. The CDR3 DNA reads TGTACCATTCGGGAGCGGGGAGTTTCAGATACGCAGTATTTT. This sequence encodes CTIRERGVSDTQYF.

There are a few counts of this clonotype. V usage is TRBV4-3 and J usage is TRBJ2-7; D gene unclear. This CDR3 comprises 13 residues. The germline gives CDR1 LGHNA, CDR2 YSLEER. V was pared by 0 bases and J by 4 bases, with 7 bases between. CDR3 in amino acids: CASSQDTQYEQYF. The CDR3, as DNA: TGCGCCAGCAGCCAAGATACACAATACGAGCAGTACTTC.

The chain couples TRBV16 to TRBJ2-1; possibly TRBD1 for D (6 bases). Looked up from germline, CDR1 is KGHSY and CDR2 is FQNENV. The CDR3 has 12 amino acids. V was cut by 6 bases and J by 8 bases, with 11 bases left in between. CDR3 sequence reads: CASRPTGYEQFF. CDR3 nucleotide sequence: TGTGCCAGCAGACCCACAGGGTATGAGCAGTTCTTC.

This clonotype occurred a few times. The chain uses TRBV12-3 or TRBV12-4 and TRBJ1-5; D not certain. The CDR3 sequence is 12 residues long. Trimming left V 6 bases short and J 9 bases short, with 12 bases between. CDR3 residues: CASSTDPGPQHF. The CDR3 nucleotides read TGTGCCAGCAGCACGGACCCGGGGCCCCAGCATTTT.

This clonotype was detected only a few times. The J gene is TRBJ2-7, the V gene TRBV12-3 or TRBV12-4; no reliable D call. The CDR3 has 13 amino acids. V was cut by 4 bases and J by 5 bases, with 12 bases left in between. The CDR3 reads CASSWVGIDEQYF. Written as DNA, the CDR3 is TGTGCCAGCAGTTGGGTCGGCATCGACGAGCAGTACTTC.

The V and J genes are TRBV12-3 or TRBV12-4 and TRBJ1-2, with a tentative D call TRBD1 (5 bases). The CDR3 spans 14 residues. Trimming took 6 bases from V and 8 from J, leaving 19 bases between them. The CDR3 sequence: CASSRPDSHQGYTF. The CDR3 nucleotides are TGTGCCAGCAGCCGCCCCGACAGTCATCAGGGCTACACCTTC.

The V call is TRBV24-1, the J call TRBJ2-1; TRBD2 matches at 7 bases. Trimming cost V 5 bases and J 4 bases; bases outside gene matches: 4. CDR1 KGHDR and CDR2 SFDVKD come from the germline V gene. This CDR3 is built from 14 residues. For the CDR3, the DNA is TGTGCCACCAGTGGGGCTAGCGGATACAATGAGCAGTTCTTC. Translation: CATSGASGYNEQFF.

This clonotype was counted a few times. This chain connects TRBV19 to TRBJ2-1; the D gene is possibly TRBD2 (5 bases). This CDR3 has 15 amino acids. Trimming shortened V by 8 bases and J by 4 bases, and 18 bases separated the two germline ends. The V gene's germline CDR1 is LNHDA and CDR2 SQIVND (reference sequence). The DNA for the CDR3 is TGTGCCAGTTGCCCTAGCAATGTGGGGTACAATGAGCAGTTCTTC. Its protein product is CASCPSNVGYNEQFF.

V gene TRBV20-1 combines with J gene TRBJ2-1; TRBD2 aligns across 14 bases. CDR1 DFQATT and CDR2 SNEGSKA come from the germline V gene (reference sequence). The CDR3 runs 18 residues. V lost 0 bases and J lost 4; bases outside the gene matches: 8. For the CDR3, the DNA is TGCAGTGCTAGAGATGGGGGACTAGCGGGAGAAGCGTACAATGAGCAGTTCTTC. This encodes CSARDGGLAGEAYNEQFF.

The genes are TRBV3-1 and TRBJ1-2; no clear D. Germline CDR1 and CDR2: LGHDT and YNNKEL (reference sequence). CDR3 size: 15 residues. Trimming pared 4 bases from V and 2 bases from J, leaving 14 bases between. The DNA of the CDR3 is TGTGCCAGCAGCCCGACGCTGAGGACCAACTATGGCTACACCTTC. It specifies CASSPTLRTNYGYTF.

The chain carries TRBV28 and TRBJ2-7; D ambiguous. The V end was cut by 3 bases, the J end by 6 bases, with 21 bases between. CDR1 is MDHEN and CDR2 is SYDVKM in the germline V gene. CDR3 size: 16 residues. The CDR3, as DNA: TGTGCCAGCAGTTTCTACGTTTCGAACTCAAGGACCGAGCAGTACTTC. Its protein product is CASSFYVSNSRTEQYF.

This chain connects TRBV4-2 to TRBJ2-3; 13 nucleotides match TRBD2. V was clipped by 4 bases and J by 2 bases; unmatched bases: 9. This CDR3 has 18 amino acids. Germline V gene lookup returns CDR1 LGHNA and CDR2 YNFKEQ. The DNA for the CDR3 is TGTGCCAGCAGCCCCGGGACTAGCGGGACTCCTTCCACAGATACGCAGTATTTT. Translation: CASSPGTSGTPSTDTQYF.

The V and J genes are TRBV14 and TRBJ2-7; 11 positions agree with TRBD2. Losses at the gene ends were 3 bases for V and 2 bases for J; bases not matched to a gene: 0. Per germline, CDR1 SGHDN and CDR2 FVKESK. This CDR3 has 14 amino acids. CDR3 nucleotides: TGTGCCAGCAGCCAGGGACTAGCGGCCTACGAGCAGTACTTC. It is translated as CASSQGLAAYEQYF.